Here is one T cell receptor beta chain with its context. Its binding antigen is unknown. No base quality information exists; no much larger clone differs at one position. Synthetic TCR analog templates were spiked into each PCR to estimate absolute template abundance from read counts. The immunoSEQ assay was used to amplify TCRbeta CDR3 regions from genomic DNA with bias-controlled V and J gene primers. Sequencing of rearranged TCRbeta segments was performed at approximately 20X coverage. Per the source publication's procedure: Clustering was used to correct sequencing errors, and CDR3s were annotated against IMGT so that V, D and J genes could be assigned. Only productive TCRbeta rearrangements were used in downstream analyses, excluding out-of-frame or stop-codon sequences. To compute clonality, Shannon entropy was normalized by the log of the number of unique productive sequences and then subtracted from one. Fisher's exact test with Benjamini-Hochberg correction, at a threshold of adjusted p below 0.01, was used to find clones that differed between time points or between blood and tumor. In TCRdb, the immuneACCESS table is reduced to in-frame sequences with V and J assigned. These tables do not hold every clone; where another copy was compared, an unresolved V gene accounts for under half, and the others remain unexplained. The DNA gave D and trimming, while V, J and clone size come from that table. This sample holds about 85,000 clones; about 85% were observed only once. Approximately 15% of the sample is taken by the ten largest.

These data are taken from a study of PD-L1 blockade in urothelial cancer (dated by TCRdb to 2016 to 2017). A note on the overall study: Every patient began therapy at some point between 2013 and 2015 and was given atezolizumab 1,200 mg intravenously every 3 weeks. Durable clinical benefit meant progression-free survival longer than 6 months, and TCR features were also tested against progression-free and overall survival. Patients had an ECOG performance status of 0 or 1 and had received between 0 and 3 prior chemotherapy regimens. Blood samples gave median yields of about 150,000 T cells and tens of thousands of unique TCRs, along with a median clonality of 0.080. Blood samples were analyzed 3 weeks after the start of treatment (second dose) and 6 weeks after the start of treatment. Pretreatment blood TCR-seq was available for around 29 patients, at least one posttreatment blood collection was obtained for around 25 patients, and tumor TCR-seq was available for around 25 patients. Nine patients reached durable clinical benefit, while some 20 patients did not. The study, an exploratory multi-omic analysis, examined somatic, immune and clinical correlates of response to PD-L1 blockade with atezolizumab in urothelial cancer. Whole exome sequencing and RNA sequencing of pretreatment tumors were performed alongside TCR sequencing in the same patients. TCR sequencing covered pretreatment tumor samples and matched, serially collected peripheral blood taken before and after atezolizumab treatment. Twenty-five of 29 patients were identified as males with urothelial cancer of bladder origin, and a prior smoking history was reported by 18 of 29 patients.

The investigation overall reported the following: Among patients with durable benefit, tumor-associated TCR clones showed greater expansion in peripheral blood 3 weeks after treatment started (n of about 20, p = 0.022). Because the sample size was small (n of about 27) and many of the analyses were exploratory, the results are meant to be hypothesis-generating. A pretreatment peripheral blood TCR clonality below the median was linked to improved progression-free and overall survival.

From V the trimming removes 0 bases and from J it removes 13 bases, while the gene matches leave 10 bases of the junction unaccounted for. Taken from cysteine to phenylalanine, the CDR3 has 14 residues. The read is trimmed to its CDR3 DNA, 42 bases read in frame from base 1. CDR1 SNHLY and CDR2 FYNNEI are derived from the germline V gene. The time point label for this specimen denotes: pretreatment peripheral blood. A total of 25 to 30 patients with locally advanced or metastatic urothelial carcinoma, treated at Memorial Sloan Kettering on a trial protocol, made up the cohort. Peripheral blood mononuclear cells were collected from each patient pretreatment and during treatment, giving between 1 and 8 total time points per patient. The Qiagen DNeasy Blood extraction kit was used to purify genomic DNA from total PBMCs and from tumor samples. PBMCs were collected pretreatment and during treatment, and were isolated and stored as previously described.

Sequencing used PBMCs, obtained around atezolizumab (anti-PD-L1) treatment. The receptor was isolated from a man in his 60s with urothelial cancer. The rearrangement combines TRBV2 with TRBJ2-7; 9 bases in between match TRBD1. In nucleotide form, the sequence is TGTGCCAGCAGTGAAGCGGTTTACGGGACAGGGTTATACTTC. It translates to CASSEAVYGTGLYF.